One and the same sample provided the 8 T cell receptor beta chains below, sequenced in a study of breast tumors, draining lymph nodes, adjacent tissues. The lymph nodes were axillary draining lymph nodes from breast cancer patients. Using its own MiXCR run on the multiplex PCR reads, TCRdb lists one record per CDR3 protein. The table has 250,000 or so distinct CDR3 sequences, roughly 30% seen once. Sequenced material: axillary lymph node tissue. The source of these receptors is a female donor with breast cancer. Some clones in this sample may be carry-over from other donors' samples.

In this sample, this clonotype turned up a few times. The CDR3 loop is CASSRLTGSYYEQYF. DNA of the CDR3: TGTGCCAGCAGCCGGTTGACAGGGTCTTATTACGAGCAGTACTTC. The chain couples TRBV14 to TRBJ2-7; 7 nucleotides line up with TRBD1. The CDR3 length is 15 residues. The trim removed 4 bases at V and 4 bases at J, leaving 10 bases unmatched. Germline V gives CDR1 SGHDN, CDR2 FVKESK.

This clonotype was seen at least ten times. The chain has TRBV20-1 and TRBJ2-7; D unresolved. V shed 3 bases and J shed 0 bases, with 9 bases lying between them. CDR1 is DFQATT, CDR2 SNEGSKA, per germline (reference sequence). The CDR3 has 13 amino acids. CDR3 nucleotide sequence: TGCAGTGCTAGTCTAGTGAGCTCCTACGAGCAGTACTTC. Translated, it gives CSASLVSSYEQYF.

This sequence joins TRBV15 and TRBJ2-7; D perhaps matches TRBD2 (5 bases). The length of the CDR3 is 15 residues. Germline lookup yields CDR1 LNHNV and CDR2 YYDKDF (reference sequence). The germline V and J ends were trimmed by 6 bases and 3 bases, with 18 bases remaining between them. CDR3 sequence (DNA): TGTGCCACCAGGACCGGGAACATGGGCGGCTACGAGCAGTACTTC. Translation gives CATRTGNMGGYEQYF.

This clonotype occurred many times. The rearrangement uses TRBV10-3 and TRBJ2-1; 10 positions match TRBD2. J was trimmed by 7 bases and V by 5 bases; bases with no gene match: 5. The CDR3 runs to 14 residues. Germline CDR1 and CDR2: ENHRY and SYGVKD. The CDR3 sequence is CAISTGLARNEQFF. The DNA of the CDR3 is TGTGCCATCAGTACGGGACTAGCGAGGAATGAGCAGTTCTTC.

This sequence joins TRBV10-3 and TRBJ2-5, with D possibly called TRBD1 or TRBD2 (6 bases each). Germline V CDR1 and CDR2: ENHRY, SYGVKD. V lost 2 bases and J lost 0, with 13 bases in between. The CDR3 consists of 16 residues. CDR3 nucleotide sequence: TGTGCCATCAGTGAGCTCGGGGGCCGTGACCAAGAGACCCAGTACTTC. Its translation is CAISELGGRDQETQYF.

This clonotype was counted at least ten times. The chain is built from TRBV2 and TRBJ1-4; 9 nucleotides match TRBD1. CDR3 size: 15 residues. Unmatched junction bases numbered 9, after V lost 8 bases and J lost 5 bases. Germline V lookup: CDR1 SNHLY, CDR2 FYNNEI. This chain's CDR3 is CASCYGTGTNEKLFF. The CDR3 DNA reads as TGTGCCAGCTGCTACGGGACAGGGACAAATGAAAAACTGTTTTTT.

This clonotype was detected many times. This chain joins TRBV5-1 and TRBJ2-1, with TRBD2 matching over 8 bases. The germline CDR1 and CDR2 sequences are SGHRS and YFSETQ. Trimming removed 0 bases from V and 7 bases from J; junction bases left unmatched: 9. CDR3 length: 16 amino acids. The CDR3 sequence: CASSLEASGYTNEQFF. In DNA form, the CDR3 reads TGCGCCAGCAGCTTGGAGGCTAGCGGGTATACAAATGAGCAGTTCTTC.

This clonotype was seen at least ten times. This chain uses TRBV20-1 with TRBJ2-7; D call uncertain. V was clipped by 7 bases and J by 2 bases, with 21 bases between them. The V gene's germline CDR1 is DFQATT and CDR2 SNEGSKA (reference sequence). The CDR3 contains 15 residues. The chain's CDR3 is CSVLLEWPGPYEQYF. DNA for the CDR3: TGCAGTGTGCTACTGGAGTGGCCCGGTCCCTACGAGCAGTACTTC.